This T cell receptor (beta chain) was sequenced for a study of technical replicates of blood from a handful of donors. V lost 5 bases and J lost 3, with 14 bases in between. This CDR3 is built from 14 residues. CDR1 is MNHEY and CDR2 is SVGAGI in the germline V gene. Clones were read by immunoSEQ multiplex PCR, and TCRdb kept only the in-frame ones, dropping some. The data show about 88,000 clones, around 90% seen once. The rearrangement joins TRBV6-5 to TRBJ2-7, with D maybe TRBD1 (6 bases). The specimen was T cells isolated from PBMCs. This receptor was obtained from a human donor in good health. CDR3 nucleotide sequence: TGTGCCAGCAGTCCAGGGGACACCAGCTACGAGCAGTACTTC. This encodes CASSPGDTSYEQYF.